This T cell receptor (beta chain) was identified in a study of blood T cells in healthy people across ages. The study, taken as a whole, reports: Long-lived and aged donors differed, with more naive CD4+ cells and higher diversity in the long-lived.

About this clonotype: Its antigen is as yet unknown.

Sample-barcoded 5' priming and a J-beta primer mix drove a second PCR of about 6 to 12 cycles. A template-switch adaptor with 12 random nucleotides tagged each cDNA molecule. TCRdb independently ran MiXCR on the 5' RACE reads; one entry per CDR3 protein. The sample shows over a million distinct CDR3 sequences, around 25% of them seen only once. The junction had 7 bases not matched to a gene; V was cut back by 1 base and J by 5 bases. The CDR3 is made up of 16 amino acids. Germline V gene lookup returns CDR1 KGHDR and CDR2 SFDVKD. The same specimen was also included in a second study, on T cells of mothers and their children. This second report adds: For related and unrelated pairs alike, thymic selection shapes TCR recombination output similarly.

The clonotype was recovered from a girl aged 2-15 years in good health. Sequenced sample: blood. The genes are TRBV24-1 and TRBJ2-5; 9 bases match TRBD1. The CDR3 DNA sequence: TGTGCCACCAGTGATTTTTCGGACAGGGGAGGGGAGACCCAGTACTTC. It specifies CATSDFSDRGGETQYF.